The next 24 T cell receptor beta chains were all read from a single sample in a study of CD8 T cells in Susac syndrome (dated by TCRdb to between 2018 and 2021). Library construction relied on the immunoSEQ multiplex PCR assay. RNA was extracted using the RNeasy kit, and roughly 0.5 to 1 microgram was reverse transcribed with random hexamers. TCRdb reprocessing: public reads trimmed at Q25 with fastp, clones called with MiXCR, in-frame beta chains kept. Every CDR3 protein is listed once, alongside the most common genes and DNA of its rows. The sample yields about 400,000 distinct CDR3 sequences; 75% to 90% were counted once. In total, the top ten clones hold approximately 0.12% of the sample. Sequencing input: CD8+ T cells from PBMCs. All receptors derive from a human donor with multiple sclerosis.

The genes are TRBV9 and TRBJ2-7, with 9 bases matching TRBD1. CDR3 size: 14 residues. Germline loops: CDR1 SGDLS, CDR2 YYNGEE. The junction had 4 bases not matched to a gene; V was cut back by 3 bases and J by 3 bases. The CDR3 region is CASSARDRVYEQYF. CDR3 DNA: TGTGCCAGCAGCGCCCGGGACAGGGTCTACGAGCAGTACTTC. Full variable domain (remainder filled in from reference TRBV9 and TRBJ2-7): DSGVTQTPKHLITATGQRVTLRCSPRSGDLSVYWYQQSLDQGLQFLIQYYNGEERAKGNILERFSAQQFPDLHSELNLSSLELGDSALYFCASSARDRVYEQYFGPGTRLTVT.

The DNA of the CDR3 is TGTGCCAGCAGTTCCAACGACAGTCCCTACGAGCAGTACTTC. As protein: CASSSNDSPYEQYF. The V call is TRBV27, the J call TRBJ2-7; a weak D match, TRBD1 (5 bases). V gave up 4 bases and J gave up 2 bases, with 12 bases separating them. Germline CDR1 MNHEY, CDR2 SMNVEV (reference sequence). This CDR3 contains 14 residues.

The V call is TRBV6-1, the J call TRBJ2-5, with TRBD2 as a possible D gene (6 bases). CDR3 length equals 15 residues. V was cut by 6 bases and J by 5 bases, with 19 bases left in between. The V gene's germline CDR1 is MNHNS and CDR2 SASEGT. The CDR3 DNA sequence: TGTGCCAGCAGCCACGGTCCCGGGAGACGCGAGACCCAGTACTTC. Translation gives CASSHGPGRRETQYF.

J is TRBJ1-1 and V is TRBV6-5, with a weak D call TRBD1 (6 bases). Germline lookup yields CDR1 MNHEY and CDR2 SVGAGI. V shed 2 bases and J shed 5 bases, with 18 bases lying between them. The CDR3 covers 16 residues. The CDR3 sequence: CASSYRQQGLRTEAFF. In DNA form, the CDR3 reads TGTGCCAGCAGTTACCGCCAACAGGGATTGAGAACTGAAGCTTTCTTT.

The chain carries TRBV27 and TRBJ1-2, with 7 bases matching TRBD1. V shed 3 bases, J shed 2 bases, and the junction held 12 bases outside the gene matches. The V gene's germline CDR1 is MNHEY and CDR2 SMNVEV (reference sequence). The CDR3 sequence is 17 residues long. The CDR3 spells CASSFLYRGEGNYGYTF. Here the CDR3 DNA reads TGTGCCAGCAGTTTCCTGTACAGGGGCGAGGGGAACTATGGCTACACCTTC.

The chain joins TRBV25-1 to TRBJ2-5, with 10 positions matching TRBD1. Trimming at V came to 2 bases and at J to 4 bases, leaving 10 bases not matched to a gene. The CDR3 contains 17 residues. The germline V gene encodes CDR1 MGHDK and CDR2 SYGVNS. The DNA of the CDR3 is TGTGCCAGCAGTGAAGGGACAGGGGATTTGTTTGGAGAGACCCAGTACTTC. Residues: CASSEGTGDLFGETQYF.

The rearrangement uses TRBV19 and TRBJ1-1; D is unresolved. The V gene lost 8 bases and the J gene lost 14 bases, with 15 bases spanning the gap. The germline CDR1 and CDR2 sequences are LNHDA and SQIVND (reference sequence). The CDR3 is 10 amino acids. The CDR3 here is CASGRPHRFF. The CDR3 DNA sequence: TGTGCCAGTGGGAGGCCACATCGGTTCTTT. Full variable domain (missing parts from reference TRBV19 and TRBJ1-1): DGGITQSPKYLFRKEGQNVTLSCEQNLNHDAMYWYRQDPGQGLRLIYYSQIVNDFQKGDIAEGYSVSREKKESFPLTVTSAQKNPTAFYLCASGRPHRFFGQGTRLTVV.

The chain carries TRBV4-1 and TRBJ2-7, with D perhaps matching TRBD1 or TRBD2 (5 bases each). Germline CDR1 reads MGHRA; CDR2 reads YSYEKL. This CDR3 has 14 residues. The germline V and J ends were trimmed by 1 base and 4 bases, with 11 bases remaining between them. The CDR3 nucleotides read TGCGCCAGCAGCCAAGTAAATTGGGGGTACGAGCAGTACTTC. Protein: CASSQVNWGYEQYF.

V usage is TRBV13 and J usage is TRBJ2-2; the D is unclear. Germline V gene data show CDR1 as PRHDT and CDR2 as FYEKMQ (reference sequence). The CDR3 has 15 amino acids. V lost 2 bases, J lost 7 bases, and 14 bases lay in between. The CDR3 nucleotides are TGTGCCAGCAGCTTAAGCCCGACCTTGGGCGGGGAGCTGTTTTTT. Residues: CASSLSPTLGGELFF. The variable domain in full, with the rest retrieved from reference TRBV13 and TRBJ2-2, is AAGVIQSPRHLIKEKRETATLKCYPIPRHDTVYWYQQGPGQDPQFLISFYEKMQSDKGSIPDRFSAQQFSDYHSELNMSSLELGDSALYFCASSLSPTLGGELFFGEGSRLTVL.

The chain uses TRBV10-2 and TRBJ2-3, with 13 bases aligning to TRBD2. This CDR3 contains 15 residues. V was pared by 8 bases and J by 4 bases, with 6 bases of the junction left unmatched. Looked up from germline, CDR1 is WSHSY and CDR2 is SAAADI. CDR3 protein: CASERGLAGADTQYF. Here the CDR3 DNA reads TGCGCCAGCGAGAGAGGACTAGCGGGAGCAGATACGCAGTATTTT.

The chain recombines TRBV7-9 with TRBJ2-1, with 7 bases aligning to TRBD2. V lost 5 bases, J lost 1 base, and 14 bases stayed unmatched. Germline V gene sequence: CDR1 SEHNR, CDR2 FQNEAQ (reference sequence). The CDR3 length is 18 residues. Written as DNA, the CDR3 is TGTGCCAGCAGCGAAGGGGAGCTAGCGGCCTTTTCCTACAATGAGCAGTTCTTC. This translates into CASSEGELAAFSYNEQFF.

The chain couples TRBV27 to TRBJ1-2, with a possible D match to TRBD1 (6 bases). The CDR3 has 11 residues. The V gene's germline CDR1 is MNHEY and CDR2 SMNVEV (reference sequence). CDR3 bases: TGTGCTTCGGGGGCCCTCGGGGGCTACACCTTC. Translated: CASGALGGYTF.

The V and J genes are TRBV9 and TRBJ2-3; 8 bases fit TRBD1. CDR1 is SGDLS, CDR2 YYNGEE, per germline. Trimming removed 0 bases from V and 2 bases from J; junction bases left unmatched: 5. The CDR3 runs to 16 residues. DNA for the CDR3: TGTGCCAGCAGCGTAGCTCGGACAGGGAACACAGATACGCAGTATTTT. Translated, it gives CASSVARTGNTDTQYF.

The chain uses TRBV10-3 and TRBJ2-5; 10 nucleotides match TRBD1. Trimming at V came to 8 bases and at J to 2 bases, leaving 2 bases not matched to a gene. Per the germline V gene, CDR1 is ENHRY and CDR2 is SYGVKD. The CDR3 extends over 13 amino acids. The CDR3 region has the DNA TGTGCCATCGGGACAGGGGATCAAGAGACCCAGTACTTC. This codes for CAIGTGDQETQYF.

For the CDR3, the DNA is TGTGCCAGTAGTATCCTTTTGGCAGGGGGCACTGAAGCTTTCTTT. It is translated as CASSILLAGGTEAFF. The chain joins TRBV19 to TRBJ1-1, with TRBD1 matching 7 bases. The germline V gene has CDR1 LNHDA and CDR2 SQIVND (reference sequence). The CDR3 loop spans 15 amino acids. Trimming removed 3 bases from V and 4 bases from J; junction bases left unmatched: 8.

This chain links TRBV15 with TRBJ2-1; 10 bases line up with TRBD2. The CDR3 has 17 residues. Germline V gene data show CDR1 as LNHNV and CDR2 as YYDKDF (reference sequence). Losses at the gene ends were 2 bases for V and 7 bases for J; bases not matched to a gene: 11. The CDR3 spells CATSRFGNGLADNEQFF. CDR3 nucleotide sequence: TGTGCCACCAGCAGATTTGGGAACGGACTAGCGGATAATGAGCAGTTCTTC. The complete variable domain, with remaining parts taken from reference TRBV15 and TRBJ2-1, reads DAMVIQNPRYQVTQFGKPVTLSCSQTLNHNVMYWYQQKSSQAPKLLFHYYDKDFNNEADTPDNFQSRRPNTSFCFLDIRSPGLGDTAMYLCATSRFGNGLADNEQFFGPGTRLTVL.

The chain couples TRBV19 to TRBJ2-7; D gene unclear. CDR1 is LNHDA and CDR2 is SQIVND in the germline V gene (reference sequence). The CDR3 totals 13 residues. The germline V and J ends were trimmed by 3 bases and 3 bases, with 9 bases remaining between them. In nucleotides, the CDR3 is TGTGCCAGTAGTATTCCAGGTGGCTACGAGCAGTACTTC. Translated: CASSIPGGYEQYF.

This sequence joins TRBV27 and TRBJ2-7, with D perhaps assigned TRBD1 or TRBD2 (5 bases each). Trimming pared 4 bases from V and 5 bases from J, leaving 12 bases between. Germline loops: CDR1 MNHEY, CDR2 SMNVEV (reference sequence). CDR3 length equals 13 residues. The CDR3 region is CASSSYPGHEQYF. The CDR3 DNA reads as TGTGCCAGCAGTTCTTATCCGGGACACGAGCAGTACTTC.

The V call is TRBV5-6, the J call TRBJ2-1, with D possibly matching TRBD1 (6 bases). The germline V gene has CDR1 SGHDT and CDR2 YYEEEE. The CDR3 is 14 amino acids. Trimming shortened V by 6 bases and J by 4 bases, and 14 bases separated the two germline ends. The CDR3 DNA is TGTGCCAGCACCGGACAGACCTGGTACAATGAGCAGTTCTTC. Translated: CASTGQTWYNEQFF.

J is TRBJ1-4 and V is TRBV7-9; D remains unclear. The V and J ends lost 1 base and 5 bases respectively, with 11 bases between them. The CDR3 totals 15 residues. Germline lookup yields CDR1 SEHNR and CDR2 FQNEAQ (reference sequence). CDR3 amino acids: CASSLEWTSNEKLFF. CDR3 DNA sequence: TGTGCCAGCAGCTTAGAATGGACCTCAAATGAAAAACTGTTTTTT.

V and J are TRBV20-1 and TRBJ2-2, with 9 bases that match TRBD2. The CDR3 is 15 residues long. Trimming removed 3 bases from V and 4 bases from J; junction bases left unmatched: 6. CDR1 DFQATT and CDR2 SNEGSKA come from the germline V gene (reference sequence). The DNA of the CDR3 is TGCAGTGCTAGGCTAGCGGGACGATTCACCGGGGAGCTGTTTTTT. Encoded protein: CSARLAGRFTGELFF.

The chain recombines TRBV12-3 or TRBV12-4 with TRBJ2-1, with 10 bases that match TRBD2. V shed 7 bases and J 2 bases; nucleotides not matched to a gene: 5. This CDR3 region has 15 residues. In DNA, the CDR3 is TGTGCCAGCACCCTACTAGCGGGGCCCTACAATGAGCAGTTCTTC. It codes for CASTLLAGPYNEQFF.

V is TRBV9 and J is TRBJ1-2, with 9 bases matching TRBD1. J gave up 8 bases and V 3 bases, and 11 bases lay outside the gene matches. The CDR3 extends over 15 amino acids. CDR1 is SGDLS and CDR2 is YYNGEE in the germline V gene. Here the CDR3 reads CASSGHRDRERGYTF. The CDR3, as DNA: TGTGCCAGCAGCGGCCACCGGGACAGGGAGCGCGGCTACACCTTC.

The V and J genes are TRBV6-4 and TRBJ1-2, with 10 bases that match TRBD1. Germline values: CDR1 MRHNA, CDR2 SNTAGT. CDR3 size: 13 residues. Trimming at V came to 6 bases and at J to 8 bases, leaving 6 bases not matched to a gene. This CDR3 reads CASRPRDRGGYTF. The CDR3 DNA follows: TGTGCCAGCAGACCCCGGGACAGGGGAGGCTACACCTTC.